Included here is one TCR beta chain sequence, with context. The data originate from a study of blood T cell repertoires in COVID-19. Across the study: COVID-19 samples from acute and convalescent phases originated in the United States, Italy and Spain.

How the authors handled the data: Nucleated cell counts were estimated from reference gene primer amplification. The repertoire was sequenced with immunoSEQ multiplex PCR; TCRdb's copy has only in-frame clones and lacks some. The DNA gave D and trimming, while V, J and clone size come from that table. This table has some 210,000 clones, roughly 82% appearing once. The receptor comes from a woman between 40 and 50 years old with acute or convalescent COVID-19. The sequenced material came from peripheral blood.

The CDR3 spells CASSQGSSEQYF. The CDR3 DNA reads TGCGCCAGCAGCCAGGGGTCCAGTGAGCAGTACTTC. The chain carries TRBV5-1 and TRBJ2-7; TRBD1 might be the D (6 bases). V was cut by 4 bases and J by 7 bases, with 12 bases left in between. The CDR3 is 12 amino acids. Per germline, CDR1 SGHRS and CDR2 YFSETQ.